This paragraph covers one T cell receptor beta chain sequence. What it binds is not known. PCR was performed using 60 Vbeta and 13 Jbeta primers. TCRdb keeps only in-frame clones here, not all; method: immunoSEQ multiplex PCR. The top ten clones hold 3.1% of a sample with 170,000 or so clones, around 78% of them seen once. Germline V lookup: CDR1 MGHRA, CDR2 YSYEKL. CDR3 size: 16 residues. The trim removed 1 base at V and 7 bases at J, leaving 5 bases unmatched. This sample stems from a study of cytomegalovirus exposure and HLA in healthy donors. General study results and limits: Specificity of three CMV-associated chains for CMV antigens was verified in vitro.

The rearrangement joins TRBV4-1 to TRBJ1-5, with TRBD1 matching over 12 bases. The sequence derives from a middle-aged woman in good health and CMV-seronegative. Specimen: PBMCs. This CDR3 is CASSQAGTGGGQPQHF. DNA for the CDR3: TGCGCCAGCAGCCAAGCAGGGACAGGGGGCGGCCAGCCCCAGCATTTT.